The clone carrying this TCR beta chain was seen many times. The antigen is undetermined. Germline CDR1 and CDR2: DFQATT and SNEGSKA (reference sequence). The CDR3 sequence is 13 residues long. The V end lost 5 bases, the J end lost 6 bases, and 14 bases lay between the germline ends. In TCRdb, the 5' RACE reads were re-called with MiXCR into one record per CDR3 protein. The sample contains over 200,000 distinct CDR3 sequences, around 6.7% of which appear only once. The sample originates from a study of T cells after yellow fever vaccination. Study-level points and caveats: The CD4 compartment and the CD8 compartment contained a small share of clonotypes in common. The secondary T-cell response peaked on day 5, not day 15, but was weaker.

This chain uses TRBV20-1 with TRBJ2-1; a weak D match, TRBD2 (7 bases). The sequence came from a man aged 25 to 40 who received the YFV17D yellow fever vaccine. The sequencing used CD4+ T cells sorted from PBMCs, collected on the day of the yellow fever booster vaccination. The CDR3 region has the DNA TGCAGTGCTGAGCTCGGGGGGCGCAATGAGCAGTTCTTC. Protein product: CSAELGGRNEQFF.